A selection of T cell receptor beta chains follows, all from one sample in a study of cytomegalovirus exposure and HLA in healthy donors. TCRdb keeps only in-frame clones here, not all; method: immunoSEQ multiplex PCR. The sample lists more than 140,000 clones; 70% to 90% were seen once. The sequencing sample was made of PBMCs. The receptors stem from a woman between 18 and 30 years old in good health and CMV-seropositive. Each CDR3 is given without its conserved first and last residue. Each record gives: V gene, CDR3 protein.

v_gene: TRBV11-2
CDR3aa: ASSLTSGNSGTDTQY

v_gene: TRBV4-1
CDR3aa: ASSHTILAGGPSSSYNEQF

v_gene: TRBV5-8
CDR3aa: ASSSTGTATNEKLF

v_gene: TRBV2
CDR3aa: ASALSAQYEQY

v_gene: TRBV5-8
CDR3aa: ASSRGLAYNEQF

v_gene: TRBV11-3
CDR3aa: ASSRLAGGNTGELF

v_gene: TRBV7-2
CDR3aa: ASSPRLAGGTDTQY

v_gene: TRBV9
CDR3aa: ASSVGRLTTGNEQF

v_gene: TRBV11-2
CDR3aa: ASRSLAGGRGEQY

v_gene: TRBV4-3
CDR3aa: ASSQVQGMAEAF

v_gene: TRBV28
CDR3aa: ASSLSPRNNEQF

v_gene: TRBV5-1
CDR3aa: ASTRDLLTDTQY

v_gene: TRBV6-6
CDR3aa: ASSQGLAGFYNEQF

v_gene: TRBV25-1
CDR3aa: ASSLGRYTEAF

v_gene: TRBV7-3
CDR3aa: ASSGTGLAGGTSYEQY

v_gene: TRBV11-3
CDR3aa: ASSRLASSTDTQY

v_gene: TRBV6-1
CDR3aa: ASSVASERYEQY

v_gene: TRBV14
CDR3aa: ASSPHRSSGQETQY

v_gene: TRBV11-3
CDR3aa: ASSLATIKPTSGRNYEQY

v_gene: TRBV7-9
CDR3aa: ASSRNGGTEAF

v_gene: TRBV7-9
CDR3aa: ASSYLTAPDTQY

v_gene: TRBV10-3
CDR3aa: AINGGGTGANTEAF

v_gene: TRBV7-9
CDR3aa: ASSKGQGKGYT

v_gene: TRBV7-9
CDR3aa: ASSEGSWVYNEQF

v_gene: TRBV29-1
CDR3aa: SVDFGGDTGELF

v_gene: TRBV30
CDR3aa: ACGDTGPDTQY

v_gene: TRBV9
CDR3aa: ASSVSGLEVEQF

v_gene: TRBV5-1
CDR3aa: ASSLMTSGAFSSYEQY

v_gene: TRBV28
CDR3aa: ASSLSLTSEQY

v_gene: TRBV28
CDR3aa: ASREYGQSYGYT

v_gene: TRBV30
CDR3aa: ASRLMTSGTYNEQF

v_gene: TRBV6-1
CDR3aa: ASKAGGENTQY

v_gene: TRBV6-5
CDR3aa: ASGTTGRGAYGYT

v_gene: TRBV2
CDR3aa: ASSDDTGGPVETQY

v_gene: TRBV4-2
CDR3aa: ASSQAAGGADYEQY

v_gene: TRBV6-4
CDR3aa: ASSSESTDTQY

v_gene: TRBV5-1
CDR3aa: ASSLAPGVNYGYT

v_gene: TRBV6-1
CDR3aa: ASSEDRVSGNTIY

v_gene: TRBV18
CDR3aa: ASSPLAGDQPQH

v_gene: TRBV19
CDR3aa: ATSSGRITDTQY

v_gene: TRBV18
CDR3aa: ASSPGRRLAGREQY

v_gene: TRBV27
CDR3aa: ASSSGTGLGPQH

v_gene: TRBV5-1
CDR3aa: ASSLAGTGGAGEKLF

v_gene: TRBV29-1
CDR3aa: SVIASGTGGSYEQY

v_gene: TRBV2
CDR3aa: ASSALTSGETQY

v_gene: TRBV2
CDR3aa: ASSDRGGNTEAF

v_gene: TRBV12-5
CDR3aa: ASGSTTGYTDTQY

v_gene: TRBV28
CDR3aa: ASRGQGNTEAF

v_gene: TRBV5-4
CDR3aa: ASSLDGSSYNEQF

v_gene: TRBV7-9
CDR3aa: ASNSNYNEQF

v_gene: TRBV6-1
CDR3aa: ASSERGETYNEQF

v_gene: TRBV6-1
CDR3aa: ASTYDRVGTEAF

v_gene: TRBV6-1
CDR3aa: ASSVSQLDTQY

v_gene: TRBV14
CDR3aa: ATQPPGSGPYNEQF

v_gene: TRBV28
CDR3aa: ASGTQGSKYEQY

v_gene: TRBV19
CDR3aa: ASSSRQGSNEKLF

v_gene: TRBV9
CDR3aa: ASSTKTSGRVYNEQF

v_gene: TRBV30
CDR3aa: AWNPLWAGRTSSYNEQF

v_gene: TRBV5-1
CDR3aa: ASSFGQGIEAYEQY